This T cell receptor beta chain was observed in a study of blood T cell repertoires in COVID-19. Looking at the study overall: Sites across the United States, Italy and Spain contributed samples from acute and convalescent COVID-19. The cDNA or gDNA used as material had been derived from T cells, B-cell-depleted T cells, or PBMCs.

In the authors' workflow: Amplifying reference gene primers gave estimates of nucleated cell counts. Repertoires were generated with immunoSEQ multiplex PCR, while TCRdb's copy carries only in-frame clones and drops some. That table furnishes V, J and clone size, whereas the DNA furnished D and trimming. The data hold about 26,000 clones, with around 91% observed a single time. Germline trimming cut 6 bases from V and 1 base from J; bases unmatched to any gene: 6. Germline V gives CDR1 WNHNN, CDR2 SYGVQD (reference sequence). The CDR3 is 15 amino acids. This clonotype was obtained from a man between 65 and 80 years old with acute or convalescent COVID-19. The J gene is TRBJ1-5, the V gene TRBV10-1; 7 bases are shared with TRBD1. The sample consisted of peripheral blood. CDR3 bases: TGCGCCAGCAGGGGGCCAGGGGGGAGCAATCAGCCCCAGCATTTT. Translating gives CASRGPGGSNQPQHF.